These 22 T cell receptor beta chains were all obtained from the same sample, sequenced in a study of CD8 T cells in Susac syndrome. Random hexamers were used to reverse transcribe the RNA input (roughly 0.5 to 1 ug). A single record per CDR3 protein comes from TCRdb applying MiXCR to the immunoSEQ multiplex PCR reads. The sample consists of about 440,000 distinct CDR3 sequences, 85% of them appearing once. Sequenced material: CD8+ T cells from PBMCs. These receptors were obtained from a human donor with multiple sclerosis.

V usage is TRBV5-1 and J usage is TRBJ2-3; D gene unclear. The germline V gene has CDR1 SGHRS and CDR2 YFSETQ. The CDR3 sequence is 14 residues long. V lost 3 bases and J lost 6, with 14 bases in between. The DNA for the CDR3 is TGCGCCAGCAGCTACGGATCCGCGAGGGATACGCAGTATTTT. Translation: CASSYGSARDTQYF. The whole variable domain, filled in from reference TRBV5-1 and TRBJ2-3, reads KAGVTQTPRYLIKTRGQQVTLSCSPISGHRSVSWYQQTPGQGLQFLFEYFSETQRNKGNFPGRFSGRQFSNSRSEMNVSTLELGDSALYLCASSYGSARDTQYFGPGTRLTVL.

The rearrangement links TRBV6-6 to TRBJ2-3; TRBD2 agrees at 11 bases. Losses at the gene ends were 6 bases for V and 3 bases for J; bases not matched to a gene: 8. There are 16 residues in the CDR3. Germline loops: CDR1 MNHNY, CDR2 SVGAGI (reference sequence). The CDR3 nucleotides are TGTGCCAGCAGGGGATTGGGACTAGCGGAGACAGATACGCAGTATTTT. Protein product: CASRGLGLAETDTQYF.

J is TRBJ2-5 and V is TRBV3-1; 8 bases map to TRBD2. Trimming cost V 1 base and J 9 bases; bases outside gene matches: 10. The germline V gene has CDR1 LGHDT and CDR2 YNNKEL (reference sequence). The CDR3 is 15 residues long. CDR3 bases: TGTGCCAGCAGCCAAGCCCTAGCGGGCGGTTCGCCCCAGTACTTC. Translating it yields CASSQALAGGSPQYF.

V usage is TRBV4-1 and J usage is TRBJ2-1; TRBD1 might be the D (6 bases). The CDR3 contains 11 residues. The germline V and J ends were trimmed by 7 bases and 6 bases, with 7 bases remaining between them. Germline CDR1 is MGHRA and CDR2 is YSYEKL. Here the CDR3 reads CASKQGNEQFF. The DNA of the CDR3 is TGCGCCAGCAAACAGGGCAATGAGCAGTTCTTC.

This chain joins TRBV7-9 and TRBJ2-7; a possible D gene is TRBD1 (5 bases). CDR3 length: 14 residues. V dropped 4 bases and J dropped 5 bases, with 15 bases sitting between them. CDR1 is SEHNR and CDR2 is FQNEAQ in the germline V gene (reference sequence). The CDR3 sequence is CASSSPSLQDEQYF. In nucleotides, the CDR3 is TGTGCCAGCAGCTCTCCCTCCCTACAGGACGAGCAGTACTTC. Full variable domain (rest looked up from reference TRBV7-9 and TRBJ2-7): DTGVSQNPRHKITKRGQNVTFRCDPISEHNRLYWYRQTLGQGPEFLTYFQNEAQLEKSRLLSDRFSAERPKGSFSTLEIQRTEQGDSAMYLCASSSPSLQDEQYFGPGTRLTVT.

This chain links TRBV11-2 with TRBJ2-7; 12 bases map to TRBD2. CDR1 and CDR2 from the germline V gene are SGHAT and FQNNGV. J was trimmed by 2 bases and V by 3 bases; bases with no gene match: 17. CDR3 length equals 20 residues. The CDR3 region is CASSFPTGTSGLGETYEQYF. As DNA, the CDR3 is TGTGCCAGCAGCTTCCCGACCGGGACTAGCGGGCTGGGGGAGACCTACGAGCAGTACTTC. Together with reference TRBV11-2 and TRBJ2-7, the CDR3 gives the full variable domain: EAGVAQSPRYKIIEKRQSVAFWCNPISGHATLYWYQQILGQGPKLLIQFQNNGVVDDSQLPKDRFSAERLKGVDSTLKIQPAKLEDSAVYLCASSFPTGTSGLGETYEQYFGPGTRLTVT.

This rearrangement joins TRBV6-1 to TRBJ2-7; D may be TRBD1 or TRBD2 (5 bases each). Germline-derived CDR1 and CDR2 are MNHNS and SASEGT. There are 14 residues in the CDR3. V was cut by 5 bases and J by 3 bases, with 14 bases left in between. This chain's CDR3 is CASSFPGPYYEQYF. The CDR3 bases are TGTGCCAGCAGTTTTCCGGGACCTTACTACGAGCAGTACTTC.

In nucleotides, the CDR3 is TGTGCCACCCTAGGAACATTGAACACTGAAGCTTTCTTT. Its protein is CATLGTLNTEAFF. The J gene is TRBJ1-1, the V gene TRBV19; unclear D gene. V gave up 10 bases and J gave up 0 bases, with 12 bases separating them. The CDR3 runs 13 residues. Looked up from germline, CDR1 is LNHDA and CDR2 is SQIVND (reference sequence).

The chain has TRBV4-2 and TRBJ2-5; TRBD1 matches at 9 bases. The CDR3 length is 16 residues. Germline V lookup: CDR1 LGHNA, CDR2 YNFKEQ. After removal of 2 bases from V and 5 bases from J, the junction contained 9 bases not matched to a gene. The CDR3, as DNA: TGTGCCAGCAGCCAACCATTGACAGGGGGTTTGGAGACCCAGTACTTC. Translation: CASSQPLTGGLETQYF.

The chain has TRBV19 and TRBJ2-3, with D unclear. The germline CDR1 and CDR2 sequences are LNHDA and SQIVND (reference sequence). CDR3 length: 15 amino acids. V was trimmed by 2 bases and J by 1 base, leaving 10 bases between them. The DNA for the CDR3 is TGTGCCAGTAGTATATATGGACCTCGCACAGATACGCAGTATTTT. Translation gives CASSIYGPRTDTQYF.

The chain is built from TRBV25-1 and TRBJ2-7; weak D call: TRBD1 (6 bases). This CDR3 spans 14 amino acids. Germline loops: CDR1 MGHDK, CDR2 SYGVNS. Trimming removed 3 bases at V and 3 bases at J, with 12 bases between. The CDR3 here is CASSEPGTNYEQYF. In DNA, the CDR3 is TGTGCCAGCAGTGAGCCCGGGACAAACTACGAGCAGTACTTC.

J is TRBJ2-7 and V is TRBV6-5, with 11 bases aligning to TRBD2. Losses at the gene ends were 6 bases for V and 3 bases for J; bases not matched to a gene: 7. The CDR3 is 15 amino acids. Germline V gene sequence: CDR1 MNHEY, CDR2 SVGAGI. In nucleotides, the CDR3 is TGTGCCAGCAGGGGGACTAGCGGCCGGTTCTACGAGCAGTACTTC. Encoded protein: CASRGTSGRFYEQYF.

The V gene is TRBV5-5, the J gene TRBJ1-2; tentative D call: TRBD1 (5 bases). The CDR3 totals 16 residues. CDR1 is SGHKS and CDR2 is YYEKEE in the germline V gene (reference sequence). V lost 2 bases and J lost 7, with 21 bases in between. The CDR3 is CASSLQLTAERGGYTF. As DNA, the CDR3 is TGTGCCAGCAGCTTACAACTGACAGCCGAGCGGGGTGGCTACACCTTC.

The chain links TRBV7-8 to TRBJ2-6, with D unclear. V dropped 5 bases and J dropped 2 bases, with 13 bases sitting between them. The CDR3 has 16 amino acids. From germline, CDR1 is SGHVS and CDR2 FQNEAQ. CDR3 residues: CASSMWGPAGANVLTF. The CDR3 coding sequence is TGTGCCAGCAGCATGTGGGGTCCTGCTGGGGCCAACGTCCTGACTTTC.

The genes are TRBV5-4 and TRBJ1-6, with 9 bases lining up with TRBD1. CDR3 size: 14 residues. J gave up 8 bases and V 4 bases, and 4 bases lay outside the gene matches. CDR1 and CDR2 from the germline V gene are SGHNT and YYREEE (reference sequence). CDR3 loop: CASSDRGWHSPLHF. DNA for the CDR3: TGTGCCAGCAGCGACAGGGGGTGGCATTCACCCCTCCACTTT.

The J gene is TRBJ2-7, the V gene TRBV7-8; unclear D gene. Germline assignment: CDR1 SGHVS and CDR2 FQNEAQ. The CDR3 loop spans 16 amino acids. V dropped 5 bases and J dropped 6 bases, with 23 bases sitting between them. The CDR3 spells CASSPTSEQLYCEQYF. The CDR3 nucleotides read TGTGCCAGCAGCCCGACTTCCGAACAACTCTACTGCGAGCAGTACTTC.

The rearrangement joins TRBV7-9 to TRBJ1-4, with D unclear. Germline CDR1 and CDR2: SEHNR and FQNEAQ (reference sequence). V was pared by 4 bases and J by 6 bases, with 6 bases between. CDR3 length: 12 residues. CDR3: CASSSIDEKLFF. The CDR3 DNA reads TGTGCCAGCAGCTCTATAGATGAAAAACTGTTTTTT.

This clonotype was counted a single time. The J gene is TRBJ2-1, the V gene TRBV7-8; TRBD1 matches 8 bases. The V gene end was trimmed by 4 bases and the J gene end by 4 bases; junction bases not matched to a gene: 6. Germline V gene lookup returns CDR1 SGHVS and CDR2 FQNEAQ. The length of the CDR3 is 15 residues. The CDR3 DNA reads TGTGCCAGCAGCTCCCGGGACAGGCCTTACAATGAGCAGTTCTTC. Translating gives CASSSRDRPYNEQFF.

This chain uses TRBV25-1 with TRBJ2-3; 9 nucleotides agree with TRBD2. V gave up 2 bases and J gave up 6 bases; unmatched junction bases: 12. The CDR3 is 17 residues long. The germline gives CDR1 MGHDK, CDR2 SYGVNS. The CDR3 is CASSEEESGGPTDTQYF. In DNA form, the CDR3 reads TGTGCCAGCAGTGAAGAGGAGAGCGGGGGGCCCACGGATACGCAGTATTTT.

The chain employs TRBV12-5 and TRBJ2-1, with 9 bases fitting TRBD1. Germline V gene data show CDR1 as LGHNT and CDR2 as FRNRAP. V lost 5 bases, J lost 6 bases, and 11 bases stayed unmatched. CDR3 length equals 16 residues. As DNA, the CDR3 is TGTGCTAGTGGTCCTACCCGGGACAGGGTTCGCAATGAGCAGTTCTTC. Protein sequence: CASGPTRDRVRNEQFF.

V and J are TRBV19 and TRBJ2-5; perhaps D is TRBD1 or TRBD2 (7 bases each). The germline V gene has CDR1 LNHDA and CDR2 SQIVND (reference sequence). The V gene lost 0 bases and the J gene lost 5 bases, with 16 bases spanning the gap. This CDR3 comprises 16 residues. The CDR3 here is CASSIEGGGFSETQYF. DNA for the CDR3: TGTGCCAGTAGTATAGAGGGAGGGGGCTTCTCGGAGACCCAGTACTTC.

The chain employs TRBV27 and TRBJ2-4; D perhaps matches TRBD2 (6 bases). CDR1 and CDR2 from the germline V gene are MNHEY and SMNVEV (reference sequence). V was cut by 1 base and J by 5 bases, with 9 bases left in between. CDR3 size: 14 residues. CDR3 sequence reads: CASSLLGGQNIQYF. In DNA form, the CDR3 reads TGTGCCAGCAGTTTATTGGGAGGCCAAAACATTCAGTACTTC.